This is a list of T cell receptor beta chains from one sample in a study of blood T cell repertoires in COVID-19. Method: immunoSEQ multiplex PCR; TCRdb's copy keeps in-frame clones and lacks some. This sample carries roughly 90,000 clones, around 80% of them seen once, and the ten largest clones take approximately 16%. The sequenced sample consisted of peripheral blood. The receptors derive from a woman older than 75 with active or convalescent COVID-19. The CDR3 runs from the conserved cysteine through the conserved F or W. A D gene is named only where the DNA matches it firmly. Clone size appears in some rows only: once, few, many, or a class for an expanded clone.

d_call j_call v_call clone_size cdr3_aa cdr3_nt
. TRBJ2-7 TRBV4-3 . CASSQDLVAGRPYEQYF TGCGCCAGCAGCCAAGATCTAGTCGCAGGGAGGCCCTACGAGCAGTACTTC
. TRBJ1-2 TRBV11-2 . CASSGLVYGYTF TGTGCCAGCAGCGGCTTGGTCTATGGCTACACCTTC
TRBD2 TRBJ2-3 TRBV6-1 . CASSEQASGGTDTQYF TGTGCCAGCAGTGAACAAGCTAGCGGAGGCACAGATACGCAGTATTTT
TRBD1 TRBJ1-4 TRBV5-6 . CASSLRQGAEKLFF TGTGCCAGCAGCTTGAGGCAGGGGGCCGAAAAACTGTTTTTT
. TRBJ2-7 TRBV6-2/TRBV6-3 few CASSVIYEQYF TGTGCCAGCAGTGTTATCTACGAGCAGTACTTC
. TRBJ2-1 TRBV30 . CAWSPTSRSYNEQFF TGTGCCTGGAGTCCTACTAGTCGCTCCTACAATGAGCAGTTCTTC
TRBD1 TRBJ1-2 TRBV28 once CASSSPDRENGYTF TGTGCCAGCAGTTCCCCCGACAGGGAAAATGGCTACACCTTC
. TRBJ1-1 TRBV6-1 . CASSPQGTWAFF TGTGCCAGCAGCCCCCAGGGCACTTGGGCTTTCTTT
. TRBJ2-1 TRBV3-1/TRBV3-2 . CASSPYRLQLNEQFF TGTGCCAGCAGCCCCTATCGACTCCAGCTCAATGAGCAGTTCTTC
. TRBJ1-1 TRBV7-2 . CASTFWGRAGVRGTEAFF TGTGCCAGCACCTTCTGGGGCAGGGCGGGGGTAAGGGGCACTGAAGCTTTCTTT
TRBD2 TRBJ2-1 TRBV5-1 . CASSPPGLAGGEQFF TGCGCCAGCAGCCCGCCGGGACTAGCGGGAGGTGAGCAGTTCTTC
. TRBJ2-5 TRBV9 once CASSVLDGTQYF TGTGCCAGCAGCGTTCTAGATGGGACCCAGTACTTC
. TRBJ1-1 TRBV7-3 once CASSLVSGGAAMGAFF TGTGCCAGCAGCTTAGTCAGTGGAGGGGCAGCGATGGGAGCTTTCTTT
TRBD1 TRBJ1-2 TRBV5-1 . CASSPGQGARGYTF TGCGCCAGCAGCCCGGGACAGGGGGCACGGGGCTACACCTTC